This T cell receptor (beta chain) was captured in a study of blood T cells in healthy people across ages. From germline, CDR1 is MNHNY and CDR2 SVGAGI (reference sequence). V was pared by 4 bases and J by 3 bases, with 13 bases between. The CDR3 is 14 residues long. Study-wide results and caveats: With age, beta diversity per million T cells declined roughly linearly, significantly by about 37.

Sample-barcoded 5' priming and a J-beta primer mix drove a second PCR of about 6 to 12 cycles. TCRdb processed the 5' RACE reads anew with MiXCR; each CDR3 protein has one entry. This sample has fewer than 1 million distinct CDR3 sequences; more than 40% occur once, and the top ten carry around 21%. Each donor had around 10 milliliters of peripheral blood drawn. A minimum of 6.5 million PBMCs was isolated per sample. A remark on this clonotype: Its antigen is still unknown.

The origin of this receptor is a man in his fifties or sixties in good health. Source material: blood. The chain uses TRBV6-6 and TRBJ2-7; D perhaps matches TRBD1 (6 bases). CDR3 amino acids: CASSSRQENYEQYF. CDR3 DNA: TGTGCCAGCAGTTCACGACAGGAAAACTACGAGCAGTACTTC.